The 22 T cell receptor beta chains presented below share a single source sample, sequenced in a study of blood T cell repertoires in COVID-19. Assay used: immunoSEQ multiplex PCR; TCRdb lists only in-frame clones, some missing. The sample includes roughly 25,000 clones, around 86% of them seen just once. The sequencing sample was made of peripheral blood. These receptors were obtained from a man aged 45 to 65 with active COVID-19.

The CDR3 coding sequence is TGTGCCAGCAGCGTAGCCCCCCAGGATGGCTACACCTTC. Amino acid sequence: CASSVAPQDGYTF. V usage is TRBV9 and J usage is TRBJ1-2; D call uncertain. The CDR3 has 13 residues. V dropped 0 bases and J dropped 6 bases, with 9 bases sitting between them. CDR1 and CDR2 from the germline V gene are SGDLS and YYNGEE.

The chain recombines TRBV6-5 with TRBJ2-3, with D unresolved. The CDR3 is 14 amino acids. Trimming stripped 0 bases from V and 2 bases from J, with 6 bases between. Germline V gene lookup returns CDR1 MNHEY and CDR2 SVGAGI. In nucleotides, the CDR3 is TGTGCCAGCAGTTACTCCAGAAACACAGATACGCAGTATTTT. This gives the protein CASSYSRNTDTQYF.

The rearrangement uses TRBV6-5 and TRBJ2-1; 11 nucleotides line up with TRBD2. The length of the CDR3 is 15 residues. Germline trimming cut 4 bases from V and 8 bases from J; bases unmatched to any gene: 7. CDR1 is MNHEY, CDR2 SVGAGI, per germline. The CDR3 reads CASSSLAGGSYEQFF. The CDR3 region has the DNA TGTGCCAGCAGTTCTCTAGCGGGGGGCAGCTATGAGCAGTTCTTC.

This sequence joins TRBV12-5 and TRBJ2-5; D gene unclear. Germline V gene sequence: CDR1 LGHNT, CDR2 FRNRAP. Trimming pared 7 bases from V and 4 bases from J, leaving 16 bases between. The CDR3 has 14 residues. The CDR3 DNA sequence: TGTGCTAGTGCGTCCGGTCCTACCCCAGAGACCCAGTACTTC. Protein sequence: CASASGPTPETQYF.

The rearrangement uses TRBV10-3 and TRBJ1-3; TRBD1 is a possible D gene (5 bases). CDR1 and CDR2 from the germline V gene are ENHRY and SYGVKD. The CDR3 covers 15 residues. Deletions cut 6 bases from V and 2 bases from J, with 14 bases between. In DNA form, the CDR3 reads TGTGCCATCAGCCCCTTTATAGGGGCTGGAAACACCATATATTTT. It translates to CAISPFIGAGNTIYF.

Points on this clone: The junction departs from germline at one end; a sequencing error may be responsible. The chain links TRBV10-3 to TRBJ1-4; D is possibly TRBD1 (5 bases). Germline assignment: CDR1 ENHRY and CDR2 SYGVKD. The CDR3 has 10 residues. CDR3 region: CAISGIWGGF. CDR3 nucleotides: TGTGCCATCAGTGGGATCTGGGGGGGTTTT.

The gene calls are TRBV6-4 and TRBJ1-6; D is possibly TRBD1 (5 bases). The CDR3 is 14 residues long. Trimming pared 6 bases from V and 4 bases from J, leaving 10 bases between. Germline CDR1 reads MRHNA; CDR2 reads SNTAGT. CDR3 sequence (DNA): TGTGCCAGCAGGTGGGGCGTATATAATTCACCCCTCCACTTT. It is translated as CASRWGVYNSPLHF.

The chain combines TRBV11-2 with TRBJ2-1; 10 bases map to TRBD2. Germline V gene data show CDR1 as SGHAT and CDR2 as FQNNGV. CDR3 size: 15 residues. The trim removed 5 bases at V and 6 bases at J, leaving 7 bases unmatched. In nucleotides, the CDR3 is TGTGCCAGCAGCCCTACCCCTAGCGGGAGCAATGAGCAGTTCTTC. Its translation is CASSPTPSGSNEQFF.

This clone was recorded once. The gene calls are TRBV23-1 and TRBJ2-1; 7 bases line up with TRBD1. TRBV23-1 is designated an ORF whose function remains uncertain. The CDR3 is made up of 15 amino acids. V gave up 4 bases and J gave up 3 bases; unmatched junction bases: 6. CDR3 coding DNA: TGCGCCAGCAGTCGGGTGACAGGGAACTACAATGAGCAGTTCTTC. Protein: CASSRVTGNYNEQFF.

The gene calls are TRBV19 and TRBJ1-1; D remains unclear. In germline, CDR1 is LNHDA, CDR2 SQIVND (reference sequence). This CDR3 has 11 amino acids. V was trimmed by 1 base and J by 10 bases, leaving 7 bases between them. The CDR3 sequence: CASSIGTRAFF. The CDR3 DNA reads TGTGCCAGTAGTATAGGAACTAGAGCTTTCTTT.

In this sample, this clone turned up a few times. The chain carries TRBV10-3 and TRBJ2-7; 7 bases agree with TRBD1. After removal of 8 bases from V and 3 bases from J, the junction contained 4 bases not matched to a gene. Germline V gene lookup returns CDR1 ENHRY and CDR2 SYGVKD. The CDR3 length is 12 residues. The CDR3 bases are TGTGCCATCGGGGACAGCAGCTACGAGCAGTACTTC. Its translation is CAIGDSSYEQYF.

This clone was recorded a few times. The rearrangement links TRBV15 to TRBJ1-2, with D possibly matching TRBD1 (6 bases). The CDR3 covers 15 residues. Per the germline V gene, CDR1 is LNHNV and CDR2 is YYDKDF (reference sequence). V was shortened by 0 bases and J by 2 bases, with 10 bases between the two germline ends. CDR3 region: CATSRDSGANYGYTF. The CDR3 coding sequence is TGTGCCACCAGCAGAGACTCAGGGGCCAACTATGGCTACACCTTC. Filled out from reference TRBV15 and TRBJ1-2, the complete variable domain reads DAMVIQNPRYQVTQFGKPVTLSCSQTLNHNVMYWYQQKSSQAPKLLFHYYDKDFNNEADTPDNFQSRRPNTSFCFLDIRSPGLGDTAMYLCATSRDSGANYGYTFGSGTRLTVV.

This CDR3 is CASSISRTDQETQYF. The CDR3 nucleotides read TGTGCCAGCTCAATAAGCCGGACAGACCAAGAGACCCAGTACTTC. The chain has TRBV18 and TRBJ2-5; D is perhaps TRBD1 (6 bases). The CDR3 is 15 amino acids. Germline V gene lookup returns CDR1 KGHSH and CDR2 LQKENI. Trimming pared 5 bases from V and 0 bases from J, leaving 13 bases between.

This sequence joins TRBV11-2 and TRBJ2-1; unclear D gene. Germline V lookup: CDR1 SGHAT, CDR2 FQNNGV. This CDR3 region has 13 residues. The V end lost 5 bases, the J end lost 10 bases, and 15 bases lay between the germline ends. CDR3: CASSLSPIDEQFF. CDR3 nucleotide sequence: TGTGCCAGCAGCCTTAGCCCCATAGACGAGCAGTTCTTC.

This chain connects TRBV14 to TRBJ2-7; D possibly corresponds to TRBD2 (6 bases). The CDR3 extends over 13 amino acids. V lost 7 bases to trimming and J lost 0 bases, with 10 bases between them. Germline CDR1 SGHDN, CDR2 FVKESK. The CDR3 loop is CASTRDCSYEQYV. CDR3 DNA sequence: TGTGCCAGCACTCGGGACTGCTCCTACGAGCAGTACGTC.

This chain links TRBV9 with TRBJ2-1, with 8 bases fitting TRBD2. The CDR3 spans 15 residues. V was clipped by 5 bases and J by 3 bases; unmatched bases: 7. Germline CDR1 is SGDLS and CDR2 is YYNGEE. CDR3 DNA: TGTGCCAGCAGTTTTGTACTAGCGGACTACAATGAGCAGTTCTTC. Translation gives CASSFVLADYNEQFF.

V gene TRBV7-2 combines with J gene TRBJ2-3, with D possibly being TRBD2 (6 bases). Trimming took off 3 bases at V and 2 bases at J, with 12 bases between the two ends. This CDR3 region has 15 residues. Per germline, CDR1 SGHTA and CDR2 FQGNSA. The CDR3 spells CASSFIGLPTDTQYF. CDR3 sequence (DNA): TGTGCCAGCAGCTTTATTGGACTACCCACAGATACGCAGTATTTT.

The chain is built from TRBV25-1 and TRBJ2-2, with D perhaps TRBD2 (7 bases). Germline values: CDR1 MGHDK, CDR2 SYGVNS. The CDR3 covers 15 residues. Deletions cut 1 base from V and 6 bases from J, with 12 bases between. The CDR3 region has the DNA TGTGCCAGCAGTGAATCGGAGGGGGGGGCCGGGGAGCTGTTTTTT. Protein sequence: CASSESEGGAGELFF.

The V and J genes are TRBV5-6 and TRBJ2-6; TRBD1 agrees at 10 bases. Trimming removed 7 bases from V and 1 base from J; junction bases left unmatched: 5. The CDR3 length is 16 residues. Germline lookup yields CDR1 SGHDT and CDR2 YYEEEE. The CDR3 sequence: CASGGQGLSGANVLTF. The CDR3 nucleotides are TGTGCCAGCGGGGGACAGGGGCTTTCTGGGGCCAACGTCCTGACTTTC.

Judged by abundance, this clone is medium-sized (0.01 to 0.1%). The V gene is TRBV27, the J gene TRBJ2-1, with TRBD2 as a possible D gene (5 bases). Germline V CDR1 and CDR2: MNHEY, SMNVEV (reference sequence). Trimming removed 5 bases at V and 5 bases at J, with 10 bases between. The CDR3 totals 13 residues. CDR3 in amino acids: CASSPLEDNEQFF. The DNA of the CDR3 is TGTGCCAGCAGTCCCCTGGAGGACAATGAGCAGTTCTTC.

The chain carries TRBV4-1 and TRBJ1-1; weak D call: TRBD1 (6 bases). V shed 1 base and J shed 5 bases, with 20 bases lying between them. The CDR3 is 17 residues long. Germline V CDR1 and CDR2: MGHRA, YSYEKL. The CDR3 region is CASSQVYNRGKQTEAFF. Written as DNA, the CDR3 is TGCGCCAGCAGCCAAGTTTACAATAGGGGGAAGCAAACTGAAGCTTTCTTT.

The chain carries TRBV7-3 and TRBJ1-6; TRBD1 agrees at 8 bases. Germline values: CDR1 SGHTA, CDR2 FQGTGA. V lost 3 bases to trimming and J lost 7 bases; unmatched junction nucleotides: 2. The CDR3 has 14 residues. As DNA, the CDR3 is TGTGCCAGCAGCTTCGGACAGGGAAATTCACCCCTCCACTTT. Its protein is CASSFGQGNSPLHF. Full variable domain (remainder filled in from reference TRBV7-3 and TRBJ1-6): GAGVSQTPSNKVTEKGKYVELRCDPISGHTALYWYRQSLGQGPEFLIYFQGTGAADDSGLPNDRFFAVRPEGSVSTLKIQRTERGDSAVYLCASSFGQGNSPLHFGNGTRLTVT.